This T cell receptor beta chain is from a study of cytomegalovirus exposure and HLA in healthy donors. Study-level points and caveats: No immune exposure information besides CMV serostatus was available. Associated with cytomegalovirus, according to the listing, were around 160 TCR beta chains. Later work associated 16,951 TCR beta sequences with HLA alleles at 0.05 false discovery rate. A later analysis linked a missense DCLRE1C variant to TCR beta V- and J-gene trimming.

Trimming left V 6 bases short and J 2 bases short, with 16 bases between. Germline V CDR1 and CDR2: LNHNV, YYDKDF (reference sequence). CDR3 length: 15 residues. The PCR contained 60 Vbeta and 13 Jbeta primers. Only in-frame clones appear in the TCRdb table, and some are missing; sequencing was by immunoSEQ multiplex PCR. The data show under 200,000 clones, roughly 80% seen once. Comment on this clone: The antigen remains undetermined.

Sequencing was done on a sample of PBMCs. This clonotype was sampled from a human donor in good health. This chain joins TRBV15 and TRBJ2-5; D uncertain. CDR3 nucleotide sequence: TGTGCCACCAGGAGTCCGAGTGATAAGCAAGAGACCCAGTACTTC. Its translation is CATRSPSDKQETQYF.